What follows describes a single T cell receptor (beta chain). Its antigen remains unknown. These data belong to a study of cytomegalovirus exposure and HLA in healthy donors. Study-wide results and caveats: According to a subsequent analysis, TCR clusters identified in the first cohort showed a tendency to co-occur across the approximately 120 validation repertoires. A list of approximately 150 TCR beta chains associated with cytomegalovirus was given.

The CDR3 is 18 residues long. Per the germline V gene, CDR1 is SQVTM and CDR2 is ANQGSEA. V lost 5 bases to trimming and J lost 4 bases; unmatched junction nucleotides: 19. This table comes from immunoSEQ multiplex PCR, and its TCRdb copy is limited to in-frame clones, with some not included. The repertoire consists of some 140,000 clones, with roughly 84% occurring once and the leading ten covering approximately 2%. The sequence was collected from a human donor in good health. The chain employs TRBV29-1 and TRBJ2-1; 8 bases fit TRBD2. Sequencing was done on a sample of PBMCs. CDR3 protein: CSVITRTSKAIQYNEQFF. The CDR3 region has the DNA TGCAGCGTTATAACCAGGACTAGCAAGGCGATTCAGTACAATGAGCAGTTCTTC.